These 23 T cell receptor beta chains were all obtained from the same sample, sequenced in a study of blood T cells in healthy people across ages. A J-beta primer mix and a sample-barcoded 5' primer were used in a second PCR of roughly 6 to 12 cycles. In TCRdb, the 5' RACE reads were re-called with MiXCR into one record per CDR3 protein. The sample includes 1.5 million or so distinct CDR3 sequences, about 40% seen only once; the top ten take 7.9%. Sequenced sample: blood. Every receptor here comes from a woman younger than 35 in good health.

This sequence joins TRBV20-1 and TRBJ2-1, with D maybe TRBD1 (5 bases). V was trimmed by 3 bases and J by 8 bases, leaving 8 bases between them. CDR3 length: 11 residues. The V gene's germline CDR1 is DFQATT and CDR2 SNEGSKA (reference sequence). The CDR3 bases are TGCAGTGCTAGGGGGCAGTATGAGCAGTTCTTC. Its protein product is CSARGQYEQFF.

The DNA of the CDR3 is TGTGCCAGCAGCGCGGCGGGGTCCATCTCCTACGAGCAGTACTTC. Translated: CASSAAGSISYEQYF. The chain carries TRBV7-9 and TRBJ2-7; a weak D match, TRBD2 (6 bases). The CDR3 is made up of 15 amino acids. Between the trimmed V and J ends, which lost 5 bases and 0 bases, there was a span of 14 bases. Looked up from germline, CDR1 is SEHNR and CDR2 is FQNEAQ (reference sequence).

V and J are TRBV9 and TRBJ1-2; possible D gene TRBD1, 6 bases. The ends were cut back, 4 bases at V and 1 base at J, with 17 bases in the middle. The CDR3 contains 16 residues. Germline values: CDR1 SGDLS, CDR2 YYNGEE. The DNA of the CDR3 is TGTGCCAGCAGCCTGGGGCCGGGACAAATTAACTATGGCTACACCTTC. Its protein is CASSLGPGQINYGYTF.

This clonotype was counted a few times. V gene TRBV6-2 or TRBV6-3 combines with J gene TRBJ2-1; D tentatively fits TRBD1 or TRBD2 (5 bases each). Germline loops: CDR1 MNHEY, CDR2 SVGEGT. The CDR3 contains 13 residues. V lost 7 bases and J 9 bases, leaving 16 bases between the germline ends. CDR3 sequence reads: CASTQALRGEQFF. The CDR3 coding sequence is TGTGCCAGCACCCAAGCCCTGAGGGGTGAGCAGTTCTTC.

This clonotype has more than one count but fewer than ten. This chain links TRBV6-1 with TRBJ1-2; D call uncertain. Trimming cost V 2 bases and J 4 bases, with 8 bases left between them. CDR1 and CDR2 from the germline V gene are MNHNS and SASEGT. The CDR3 spans 13 residues. The DNA of the CDR3 is TGTGCCAGCAGTGAAAACCTGGGCTATGGCTACACCTTC. Residues: CASSENLGYGYTF.

The V gene is TRBV27, the J gene TRBJ1-2; D remains ambiguous. V lost 1 base and J 4 bases, leaving 10 bases between the germline ends. This CDR3 spans 14 amino acids. CDR1 is MNHEY and CDR2 is SMNVEV in the germline V gene (reference sequence). The CDR3 region has the DNA TGTGCCAGCAGTTTATACAGTCATGGCTATGGCTACACCTTC. Translation: CASSLYSHGYGYTF.

The chain is built from TRBV7-2 and TRBJ2-1; weak D call: TRBD2 (6 bases). Trimming cost V 5 bases and J 0 bases, with 14 bases left between them. The CDR3 loop spans 16 amino acids. CDR1 is SGHTA, CDR2 FQGNSA, per germline. The CDR3 spells CASSDRTIYSYNEQFF. As DNA, the CDR3 is TGTGCCAGCAGCGACCGGACTATTTACTCCTACAATGAGCAGTTCTTC.

This clonotype was counted a few times. The chain carries TRBV29-1 and TRBJ1-2; TRBD1 might be the D (6 bases). The CDR3 is made up of 14 amino acids. The V end was cut by 3 bases, the J end by 4 bases, with 15 bases between. Germline CDR1 reads SQVTM; CDR2 reads ANQGSEA. The CDR3 DNA is TGCAGCGTTGATCTTACAGGGCTTGGCTATGGCTACACCTTC. The encoded protein is CSVDLTGLGYGYTF.

V usage is TRBV29-1 and J usage is TRBJ1-1, with 7 positions matching TRBD1. The J segment lost 5 bases and the V segment lost 4 bases, leaving 7 bases of the junction unmatched. The CDR3 has 13 amino acids. Looked up from germline, CDR1 is SQVTM and CDR2 is ANQGSEA. This CDR3 is CSVVTQGGTEAFF. The CDR3 nucleotides read TGCAGCGTTGTCACCCAGGGGGGGACTGAAGCTTTCTTT.

This chain joins TRBV28 and TRBJ2-7; TRBD2 matches at 7 bases. The germline V gene has CDR1 MDHEN and CDR2 SYDVKM. The CDR3 consists of 17 residues. V was clipped by 3 bases and J by 3 bases; unmatched bases: 14. The CDR3 DNA reads as TGTGCCAGCAGTTTGGCCTCCGGGACTGGCGGGGGCTACGAGCAGTACTTC. It encodes CASSLASGTGGGYEQYF. The whole variable domain, filled in from reference TRBV28 and TRBJ2-7, reads DVKVTQSSRYLVKRTGEKVFLECVQDMDHENMFWYRQDPGLGLRLIYFSYDVKMKEKGDIPEGYSVSREKKERFSLILESASTNQTSMYLCASSLASGTGGGYEQYFGPGTRLTVT.

This clonotype has just a few counts. The chain links TRBV5-4 to TRBJ1-2; 7 bases are shared with TRBD1. The germline V gene has CDR1 SGHNT and CDR2 YYREEE (reference sequence). V was clipped by 2 bases and J by 2 bases; unmatched bases: 9. The CDR3 consists of 16 residues. The CDR3: CASSLRQGLTNYGYTF. CDR3 nucleotide sequence: TGTGCCAGCAGCTTACGACAGGGACTCACAAACTATGGCTACACCTTC. Using reference TRBV5-4 and TRBJ1-2 for the parts outside the CDR3, the full variable domain is ETGVTQSPTHLIKTRGQQVTLRCSSQSGHNTVSWYQQALGQGPQFIFQYYREEENGRGNFPPRFSGLQFPNYSSELNVNALELDDSALYLCASSLRQGLTNYGYTFGSGTRLTVV.

The chain uses TRBV10-3 and TRBJ2-5; TRBD1 might be the D (5 bases). CDR1 ENHRY and CDR2 SYGVKD come from the germline V gene. The CDR3 length is 14 residues. Trimming pared 6 bases from V and 5 bases from J, leaving 16 bases between. CDR3 protein: CAIRETQGGETQYF. The CDR3 bases are TGTGCCATCAGGGAGACTCAGGGTGGGGAGACCCAGTACTTC.

Points on this clonotype: A single base separates this from a much larger clone, so it may be a read error. The gene calls are TRBV10-3 and TRBJ2-7; TRBD1 is a possible D gene (5 bases). The V end was cut by 4 bases, the J end by 6 bases, with 16 bases between. Germline assignment: CDR1 ENHRY and CDR2 SYGVKD. CDR3 length: 14 residues. The DNA of the CDR3 is TGTGCCATCAGTGTGGGCAGGGAATACTGCGAGCAGTACTTC. Translating gives CAISVGREYCEQYF.

The chain carries TRBV28 and TRBJ2-1; D might be TRBD1 (6 bases). From germline, CDR1 is MDHEN and CDR2 SYDVKM. This CDR3 contains 13 residues. V was trimmed by 11 bases and J by 3 bases, leaving 14 bases between them. CDR3 coding DNA: TGTGCCGTACTCCAGGGGAACTACAATGAGCAGTTCTTC. Amino acid sequence: CAVLQGNYNEQFF.

The chain recombines TRBV10-1 with TRBJ2-7; D gene uncertain. The CDR3 has 8 residues. Germline V CDR1 and CDR2: WNHNN, SYGVQD (reference sequence). V was cut by 8 bases and J by 4 bases, with 0 bases left in between. The CDR3 sequence is CASYEQYF. In nucleotides, the CDR3 is TGCGCCAGCTACGAGCAGTACTTC.

This chain links TRBV6-1 with TRBJ1-2, with D unclear. The CDR3 spans 12 residues. Trimming removed 8 bases at V and 7 bases at J, with 14 bases between. CDR1 is MNHNS, CDR2 SASEGT, per germline. The CDR3, as DNA: TGTGCCAGCCGCTCCGGATCGTTTGGCTACACCTTC. It specifies CASRSGSFGYTF.

With regard to this clonotype: One end of the junction varies from germline; a read error may be responsible. The chain is built from TRBV5-1 and TRBJ1-6, with 7 bases matching TRBD1. CDR1 SGHRS and CDR2 YFSETQ come from the germline V gene. The CDR3 is made up of 16 amino acids. CDR3 sequence: CVSSLASGQYNSPLHF. CDR3 nucleotides: TGCGTCAGCAGCTTGGCCTCGGGACAGTATAATTCACCCCTCCACTTT.

This clonotype has a handful of counts. The chain recombines TRBV6-1 with TRBJ2-5; D remains unclear. The V gene's germline CDR1 is MNHNS and CDR2 SASEGT. The CDR3 is made up of 15 amino acids. Trimming shortened V by 1 base and J by 0 bases, and 9 bases separated the two germline ends. The DNA of the CDR3 is TGTGCCAGCAGTGAAGGAACGTTGTACCAAGAGACCCAGTACTTC. This sequence encodes CASSEGTLYQETQYF.

The rearrangement uses TRBV6-5 and TRBJ2-5, with TRBD2 matching over 7 bases. Germline lookup yields CDR1 MNHEY and CDR2 SVGAGI. V was pared by 4 bases and J by 11 bases, with 16 bases of the junction left unmatched. The CDR3 is 15 amino acids. CDR3 residues: CASSSELASGNEQYF. CDR3 sequence (DNA): TGTGCCAGCAGTTCGGAACTAGCGTCGGGGAATGAGCAGTACTTC.

This clonotype was recorded once. Compared with germline, one end of the junction differs, possibly owing to a read error. This chain connects TRBV28 to TRBJ1-5, with unresolved D. The CDR3 runs 12 residues. CDR1 is MDHEN and CDR2 is SYDVKM in the germline V gene. The CDR3 DNA is TGTACCAGCAGTTCCGGGAGTCAGCCCCAGCATTTT. Amino acid sequence: CTSSSGSQPQHF.

This clonotype has only one observation. V is TRBV15 and J is TRBJ2-6, with D possibly being TRBD1 (6 bases). The ends were cut back, 2 bases at V and 2 bases at J, with 7 bases in the middle. There are 15 residues in the CDR3. Germline CDR1 reads LNHNV; CDR2 reads YYDKDF (reference sequence). The DNA of the CDR3 is TGTGCCACCAGCAGACCAGGGGCTGGGGCCAACGTCCTGACTTTC. The encoded protein is CATSRPGAGANVLTF.

The chain's CDR3 is CATGTGPNSPLHF. The CDR3 region has the DNA TGTGCCACCGGGACAGGGCCAAATTCACCCCTCCACTTT. V is TRBV10-3 and J is TRBJ1-6; 9 bases match TRBD1. The junction had 5 bases not matched to a gene; V was cut back by 10 bases and J by 7 bases. Looked up from germline, CDR1 is ENHRY and CDR2 is SYGVKD. The CDR3 length is 13 residues.

This clonotype has just a few counts. This rearrangement joins TRBV10-3 to TRBJ2-1; D is unresolved. CDR1 is ENHRY and CDR2 is SYGVKD in the germline V gene. This CDR3 is built from 11 residues. V dropped 1 base and J dropped 8 bases, with 3 bases sitting between them. CDR3 DNA: TGTGCCATCAGTGAGTTTGATGAGCAGTTCTTC. Its protein product is CAISEFDEQFF.